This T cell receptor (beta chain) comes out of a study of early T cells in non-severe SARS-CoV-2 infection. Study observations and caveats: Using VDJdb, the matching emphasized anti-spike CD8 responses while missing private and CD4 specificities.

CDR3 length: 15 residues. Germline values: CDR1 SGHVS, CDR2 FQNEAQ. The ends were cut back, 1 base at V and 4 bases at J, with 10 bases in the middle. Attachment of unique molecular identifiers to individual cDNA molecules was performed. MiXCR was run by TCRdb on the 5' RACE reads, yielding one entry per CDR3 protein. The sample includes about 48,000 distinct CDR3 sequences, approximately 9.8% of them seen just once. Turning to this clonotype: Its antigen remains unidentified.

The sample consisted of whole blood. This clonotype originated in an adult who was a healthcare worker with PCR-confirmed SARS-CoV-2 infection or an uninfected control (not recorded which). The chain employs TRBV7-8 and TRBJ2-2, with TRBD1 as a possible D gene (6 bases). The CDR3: CASSLDRAGTGELFF. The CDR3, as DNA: TGTGCCAGCAGCTTAGACAGGGCGGGCACCGGGGAGCTGTTTTTT.